Listed below are T cell receptor beta chains from one sample, sequenced in a study of CD8+ T cells in alopecia areata. Generated by immunoSEQ multiplex PCR, the TCRdb table keeps only in-frame clones and is missing some. The sample gives about 160,000 clones, about 87% of which show up once; roughly 16% is in the top ten. The starting material was CD8+ T cells sorted from blood, obtained at week 0. All receptors come from a human donor with alopecia areata. The CDR3 runs from the conserved cysteine through the conserved F or W. The D gene is left open where the match is weak.

cdr3_aa cdr3_nt v_call d_call j_call
CASSLGPGEQYF TGTGCCAGCAGCTTAGGCCCCGGCGAGCAGTACTTC TRBV7-9 . TRBJ2-7
CASSQEGDEQFF TGCGCCAGCAGCCAAGAGGGGGATGAGCAGTTCTTC TRBV23-1 . TRBJ2-1
CATSSSFTYEQYF TGTGCCACCAGCAGCAGTTTCACCTACGAGCAGTACTTC TRBV19 . TRBJ2-7
CASSFYLYGSYEQYF TGTGCCAGCAGCTTTTACCTCTACGGGTCCTACGAGCAGTACTTC TRBV5-4 . TRBJ2-7
CASSLKGLADEQYF TGTGCCAGCAGCCTGAAGGGACTAGCGGACGAGCAGTACTTC TRBV9 TRBD2 TRBJ2-7
CSVVSQGYEQYF TGCAGCGTTGTAAGTCAGGGGTACGAGCAGTACTTC TRBV29-1 . TRBJ2-7
CASSLGQGRDEQYF TGTGCCAGCAGCTTAGGACAGGGTAGGGACGAGCAGTACTTC TRBV7-2 TRBD1 TRBJ2-7
CASSIGVVWTGSGYYNEQFF TGCGCCAGCAGCATTGGAGTGGTCTGGACCGGGAGTGGCTATTACAATGAGCAGTTCTTC TRBV5-1 . TRBJ2-1
CASSYPDTEAFF TGTGCCAGCAGCTATCCCGACACTGAAGCTTTCTTT TRBV7-9 . TRBJ1-1
CATSRDTAEQYF TGTGCCACCAGCAGAGATACGGCCGAGCAGTACTTC TRBV15 . TRBJ2-7
CAWRRQANSYEQYF TGTGCCTGGAGAAGACAGGCGAACTCCTACGAGCAGTACTTC TRBV30 . TRBJ2-7
CASSYPPGQHNPQHF TGTGCCAGCAGTTACCCTCCAGGCCAGCACAACCCCCAGCATTTT TRBV6-6 . TRBJ1-5
CASSSGTSGSWYEQFF TGTGCCAGCAGTTCCGGGACTAGCGGGAGTTGGTATGAGCAGTTCTTC TRBV27 TRBD2 TRBJ2-1
CASRELQGRKTYEQYF TGTGCCAGCAGGGAATTACAGGGAAGGAAGACCTACGAGCAGTACTTC TRBV27 . TRBJ2-7
CAWSVGTGSYGYTF TGTGCCTGGAGTGTAGGGACAGGGTCCTATGGCTACACCTTC TRBV30 TRBD1 TRBJ1-2
CASSQSTGLQPWTAGELFF TGCGCCAGCAGCCAGAGTACAGGGCTCCAACCATGGACAGCCGGGGAGCTGTTTTTT TRBV4-1 . TRBJ2-2
CASSSRGQGGNSPLHF TGTGCCAGCAGTTCGCGGGGACAGGGCGGTAATTCACCCCTCCACTTT TRBV27 TRBD1 TRBJ1-6
CASSHPNNDRSRTDTQYF TGTGCCAGCAGCCACCCCAACAACGACAGGAGCCGCACAGATACGCAGTATTTT TRBV14 . TRBJ2-3
CSVDGLAGEETQYF TGCAGCGTTGATGGACTAGCGGGGGAGGAGACCCAGTACTTC TRBV29-1 TRBD2 TRBJ2-5
CASSLSGSTDTQYF TGTGCCAGCAGCTTGAGCGGGAGCACAGATACGCAGTATTTT TRBV5-4 . TRBJ2-3
CASSLADSAYEQYF TGTGCCAGCAGCTTGGCCGACAGCGCCTACGAGCAGTACTTC TRBV5-4 . TRBJ2-7
CATMSLQHLQETQYF TGTGCCACCATGTCTCTACAGCACCTTCAAGAGACCCAGTACTTC TRBV15 . TRBJ2-5
CASSFTSSYEQYF TGCGCCAGCAGCTTTACTAGCTCCTACGAGCAGTACTTC TRBV5-1 . TRBJ2-7
CASSLGTGELFF TGTGCCAGCAGCCTGGGTACCGGGGAGCTGTTTTTT TRBV9 . TRBJ2-2
CASSWSGTGNGYTF TGCGCCAGCAGCTGGTCCGGGACAGGAAACGGCTACACCTTC TRBV5-1 TRBD1 TRBJ1-2
CASSLNRAYEQYF TGTGCCAGCAGCTTAAACAGGGCCTACGAGCAGTACTTC TRBV13 . TRBJ2-7